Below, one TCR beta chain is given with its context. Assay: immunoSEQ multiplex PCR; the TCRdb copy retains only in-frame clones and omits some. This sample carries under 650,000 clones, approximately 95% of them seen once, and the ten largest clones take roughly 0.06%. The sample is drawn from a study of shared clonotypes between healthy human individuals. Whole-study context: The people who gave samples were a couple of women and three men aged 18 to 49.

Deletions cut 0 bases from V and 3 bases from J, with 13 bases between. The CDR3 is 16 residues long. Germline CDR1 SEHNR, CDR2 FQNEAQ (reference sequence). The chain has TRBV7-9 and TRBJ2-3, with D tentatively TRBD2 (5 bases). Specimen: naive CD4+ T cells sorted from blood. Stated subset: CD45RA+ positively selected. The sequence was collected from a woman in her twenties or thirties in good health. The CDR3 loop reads CASSLARAERTDTQYF. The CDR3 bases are TGTGCCAGCAGCTTAGCGAGGGCGGAGAGGACAGATACGCAGTATTTT.